Reported below is one T cell receptor beta chain. Its antigen specificity is not known. The junction differs from germline at one of its ends, possibly a read error. From the cysteine through the phenylalanine, the CDR3 covers 12 amino acids. Of the read, only the CDR3 DNA is kept; its 36 bases are in frame from base 1. The collaborating institutions used their own protocols to collect whole blood in K2EDTA tubes. For TCRbeta analysis, collaborator samples were shipped as frozen whole blood, as isolated PBMCs, or as DNA extracted from either sample type. The sample belongs to a study of blood T cell repertoires in COVID-19 (dated by TCRdb to 2018 to 2021). About the full investigation: Samples from collaborators originated in the United States, Italy and Spain and spanned both the acute and convalescent phases of COVID-19. Nearly every sample came with metadata listing a de-identified subject ID, COVID-19 status, age in years and sex. Deeply sampled blood TCRbeta repertoires from subjects exposed to, actively infected with, or recovered from COVID-19 were included in the dataset. Where available, HLA class I and class II types were obtained from metadata supplied by the sample provider rather than from assay-based typing. The samples were drawn from the first 160 participants of the ongoing ImmuneRACE study and from 1,254 subjects provided by 6 global collaborators. The repertoires were released in a freely available public database intended as a resource for research on the immune response to SARS-CoV-2. The prospective study material was composed of cDNA or gDNA derived from T cells, B-cell-depleted T cells, or PBMCs.

The immunoSEQ Assay, a bias-controlled multiplex PCR, was used to amplify TCRbeta CDR3 regions from genomic DNA. Per the source publication's procedure: Within the assay, amplification of reference gene primers was used to estimate how many nucleated cells each sample contained. To quantify the absolute abundance of each unique TCRbeta CDR3 rearrangement, sequence reads were collapsed and filtered. For each sample, productive Simpson clonality was calculated as the square root of Simpson's diversity index over productive rearrangements. Sourced from immuneACCESS, this table was stored by TCRdb with only in-frame sequences that have V and J called. A share of the clones is absent; for the studies checked, an unresolved V gene accounts for under half, and the remainder has no known explanation. Clonal size and the V and J genes are those of that table, whereas D and trimming came from the DNA. The sample table shows some 33,000 clones, and approximately 85% are seen once. The ten top clones hold roughly 7% of the sample.

Broader findings and caveats from the paper: How much clinical and demographic metadata was included differed by source and by participant, and the metadata was provided uncurated.

The sequence is built from TRBV12-3 or TRBV12-4 and TRBJ1-5; there is no confident call for the D gene. The sequenced material came from peripheral blood. This sequence was found in a human donor in a cohort sampled during active COVID-19. In nucleotide form, the sequence is TGTGTCAGCAGCAGGACTGATCAGCCCCAGCATTTT. Translated, it reads CVSSRTDQPQHF.